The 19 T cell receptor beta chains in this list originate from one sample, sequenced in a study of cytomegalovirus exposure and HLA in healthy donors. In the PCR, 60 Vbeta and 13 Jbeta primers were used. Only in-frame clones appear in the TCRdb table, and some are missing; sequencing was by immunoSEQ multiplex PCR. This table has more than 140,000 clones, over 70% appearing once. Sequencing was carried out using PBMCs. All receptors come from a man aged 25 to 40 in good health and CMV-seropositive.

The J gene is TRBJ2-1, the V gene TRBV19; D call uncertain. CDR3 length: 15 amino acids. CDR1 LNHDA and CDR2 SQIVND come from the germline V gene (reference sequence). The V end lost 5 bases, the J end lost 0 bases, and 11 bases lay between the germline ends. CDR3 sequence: CASSLAASSYNEQFF. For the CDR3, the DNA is TGTGCCAGTAGTTTGGCGGCAAGCTCCTACAATGAGCAGTTCTTC.

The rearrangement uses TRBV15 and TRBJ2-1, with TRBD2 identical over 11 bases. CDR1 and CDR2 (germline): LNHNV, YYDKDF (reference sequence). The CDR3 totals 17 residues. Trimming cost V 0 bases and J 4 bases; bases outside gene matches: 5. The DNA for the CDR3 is TGTGCCACCAGCAGAGATGGGAGACTAGCGGGATACAATGAGCAGTTCTTC. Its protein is CATSRDGRLAGYNEQFF.

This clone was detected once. CDR3 nucleotides: TGCAGCCCGTTGCTTGCAGGGGGCATCACCGGGGAGCTGTTTTTT. Its translation: CSPLLAGGITGELFF. The chain recombines TRBV29-1 with TRBJ2-2, with TRBD1 identical over 8 bases. The CDR3 length is 15 residues. Germline CDR1 is SQVTM and CDR2 is ANQGSEA. The ends lost 8 bases at V and 4 bases at J; junction bases unmatched: 12.

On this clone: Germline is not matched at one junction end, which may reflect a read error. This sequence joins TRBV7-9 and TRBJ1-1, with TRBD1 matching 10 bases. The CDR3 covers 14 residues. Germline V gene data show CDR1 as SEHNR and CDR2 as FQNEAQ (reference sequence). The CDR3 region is CASSPRDRGGENYF. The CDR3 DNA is TGTGCCAGCAGCCCAAGGGACAGGGGAGGAGAGAATTATTTT.

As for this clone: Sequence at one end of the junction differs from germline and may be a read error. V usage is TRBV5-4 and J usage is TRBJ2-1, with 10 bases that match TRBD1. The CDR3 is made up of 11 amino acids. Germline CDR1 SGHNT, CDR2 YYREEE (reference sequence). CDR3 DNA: TGTGCCAGCCGATCCGGGACAGGGGAGCTCTTC. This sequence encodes CASRSGTGELF.

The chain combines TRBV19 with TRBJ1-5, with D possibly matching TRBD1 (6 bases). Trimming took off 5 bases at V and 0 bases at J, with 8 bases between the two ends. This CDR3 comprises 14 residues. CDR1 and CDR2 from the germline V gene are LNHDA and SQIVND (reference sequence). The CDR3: CASSDRISNQPQHF. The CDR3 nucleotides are TGTGCCAGTAGTGACAGGATTAGCAATCAGCCCCAGCATTTT.

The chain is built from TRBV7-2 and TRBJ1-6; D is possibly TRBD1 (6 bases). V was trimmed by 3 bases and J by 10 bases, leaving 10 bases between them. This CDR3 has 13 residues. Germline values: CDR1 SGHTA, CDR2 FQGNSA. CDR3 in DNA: TGTGCCAGCAGCTTGGGCAGGGGATCACCCCTCCACTTT. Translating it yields CASSLGRGSPLHF.

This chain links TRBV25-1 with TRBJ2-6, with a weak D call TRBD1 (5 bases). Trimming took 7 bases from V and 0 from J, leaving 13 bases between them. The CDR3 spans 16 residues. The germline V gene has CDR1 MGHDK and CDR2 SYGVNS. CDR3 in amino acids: CASTPSTASGANVLTF. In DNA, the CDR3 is TGTGCCAGCACCCCCTCGACAGCCTCTGGGGCCAACGTCCTGACTTTC.

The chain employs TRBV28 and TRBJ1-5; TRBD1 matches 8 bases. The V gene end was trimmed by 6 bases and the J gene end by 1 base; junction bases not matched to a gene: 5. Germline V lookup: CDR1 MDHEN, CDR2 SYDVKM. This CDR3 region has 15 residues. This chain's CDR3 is CASSLQGVSNQPQHF. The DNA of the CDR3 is TGTGCCAGCAGCCTACAGGGGGTGAGCAATCAGCCCCAGCATTTT.

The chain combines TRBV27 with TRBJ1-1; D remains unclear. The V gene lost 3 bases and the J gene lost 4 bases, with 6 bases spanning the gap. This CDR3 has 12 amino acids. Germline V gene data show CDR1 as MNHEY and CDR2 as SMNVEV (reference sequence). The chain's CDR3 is CASSFEGTEAFF. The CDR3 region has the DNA TGTGCCAGCAGTTTCGAGGGCACTGAAGCTTTCTTT.

The CDR3 sequence: CAWRGDRGTEAFF. CDR3 bases: TGTGCCTGGAGGGGAGACAGGGGCACTGAAGCTTTCTTT. The chain joins TRBV30 to TRBJ1-1, with 8 positions matching TRBD1. Germline-derived CDR1 and CDR2 are GTSNPN and SVGIG (reference sequence). The CDR3 consists of 13 residues. V was clipped by 3 bases and J by 4 bases; unmatched bases: 4.

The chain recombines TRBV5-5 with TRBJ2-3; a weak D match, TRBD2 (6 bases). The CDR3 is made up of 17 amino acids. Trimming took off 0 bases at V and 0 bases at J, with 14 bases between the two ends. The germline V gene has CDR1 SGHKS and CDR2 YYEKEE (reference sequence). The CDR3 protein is CASSLGGGGRSTDTQYF. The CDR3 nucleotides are TGTGCCAGCAGCTTGGGGGGAGGTGGCAGGAGCACAGATACGCAGTATTTT.

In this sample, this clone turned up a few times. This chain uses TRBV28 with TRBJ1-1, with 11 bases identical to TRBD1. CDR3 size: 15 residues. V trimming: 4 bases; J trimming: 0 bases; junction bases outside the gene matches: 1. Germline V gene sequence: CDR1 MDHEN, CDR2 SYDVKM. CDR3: CASSWDRGMNTEAFF. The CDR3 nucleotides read TGTGCCAGCAGTTGGGACAGGGGGATGAACACTGAAGCTTTCTTT.

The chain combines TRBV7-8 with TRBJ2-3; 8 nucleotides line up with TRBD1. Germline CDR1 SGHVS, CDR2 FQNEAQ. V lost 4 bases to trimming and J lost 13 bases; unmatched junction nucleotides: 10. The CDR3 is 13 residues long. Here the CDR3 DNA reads TGTGCCAGCAGCTCAGTGGACAGGGAGGAAGAGTATTTT. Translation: CASSSVDREEEYF.

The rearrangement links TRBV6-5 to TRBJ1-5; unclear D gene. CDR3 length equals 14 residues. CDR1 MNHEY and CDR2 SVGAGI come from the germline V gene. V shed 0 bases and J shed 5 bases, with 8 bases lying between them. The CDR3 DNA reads TGTGCCAGCAGTTACTCGAGTCCCGATCAGCCCCAGCATTTT. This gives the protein CASSYSSPDQPQHF.

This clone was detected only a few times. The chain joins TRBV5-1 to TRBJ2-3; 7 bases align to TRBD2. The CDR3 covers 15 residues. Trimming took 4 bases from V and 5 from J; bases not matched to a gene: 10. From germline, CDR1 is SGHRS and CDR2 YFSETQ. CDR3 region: CASSGEGGPVDTQYF. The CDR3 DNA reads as TGCGCCAGCAGCGGCGAGGGAGGGCCTGTAGATACGCAGTATTTT.

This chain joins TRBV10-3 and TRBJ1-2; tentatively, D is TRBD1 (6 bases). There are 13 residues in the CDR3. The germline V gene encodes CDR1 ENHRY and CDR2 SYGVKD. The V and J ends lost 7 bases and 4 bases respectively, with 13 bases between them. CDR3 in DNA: TGTGCCATCACCCCCGGACAGACCTATGGCTACACCTTC. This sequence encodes CAITPGQTYGYTF.

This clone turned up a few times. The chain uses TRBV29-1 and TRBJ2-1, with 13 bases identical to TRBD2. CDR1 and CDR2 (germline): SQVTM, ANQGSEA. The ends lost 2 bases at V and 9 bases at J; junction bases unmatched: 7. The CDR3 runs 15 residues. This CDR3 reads CSVELRTSGSSEQFF. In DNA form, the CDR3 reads TGCAGCGTTGAATTACGGACTAGCGGGAGTAGTGAGCAGTTCTTC.

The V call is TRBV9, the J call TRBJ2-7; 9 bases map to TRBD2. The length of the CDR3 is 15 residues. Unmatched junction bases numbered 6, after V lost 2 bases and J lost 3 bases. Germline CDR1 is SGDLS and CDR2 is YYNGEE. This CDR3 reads CASSVASGVIYEQYF. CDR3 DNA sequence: TGTGCCAGCAGCGTCGCTAGCGGGGTGATCTACGAGCAGTACTTC.